The rows below give T cell receptor beta chains drawn from one sample of a study of identical twins. One entry per CDR3 protein results from TCRdb running MiXCR on the 5' RACE reads. The sample carries about 690,000 distinct CDR3 sequences, 5.5% to 6.5% recorded once. The sequencing input was naive T cells sorted from blood. The receptors shown here come from a man aged 18 to 29 in good health. CDR3s include the opening cysteine and the closing phenylalanine or tryptophan. A D gene is named only where the DNA matches it firmly. Clone size appears in some rows only: once, few, many, or a class for an expanded clone.

J gene,V gene,D gene,clone size,CDR3 length,CDR3 protein,CDR3 DNA
TRBJ1-3,TRBV30,NA,once,10,CAWRDNTIYF,TGTGCCTGGAGGGACAACACCATATATTTT
TRBJ2-7,TRBV27,NA,NA,14,CASSPTPIWYEQYF,TGTGCCAGCAGTCCGACCCCCATCTGGTACGAGCAGTACTTC
TRBJ2-3,TRBV20-1,TRBD1,many,14,CSAREGQRKDTQYF,TGCAGTGCTAGAGAGGGACAGCGGAAAGATACGCAGTATTTT
TRBJ1-1,TRBV15,NA,few,14,CATSRGDRADKAFF,TGTGCCACCAGCAGAGGAGATCGGGCAGACAAAGCTTTCTTT
TRBJ1-2,TRBV5-6,TRBD1,many,14,CASSETGQGDGYTF,TGTGCCAGCAGCGAAACGGGACAGGGCGATGGCTACACCTTC
TRBJ1-6,TRBV12-3/TRBV12-4,NA,NA,14,CASSLGLNNSPLHF,TGTGCCAGCAGTTTAGGGCTGAATAATTCACCCCTCCACTTT
TRBJ2-3,TRBV6-2/TRBV6-3,NA,many,12,CASSFYTDTQYF,TGTGCCAGCAGTTTCTACACAGATACGCAGTATTTT
TRBJ2-5,TRBV29-1,NA,NA,15,CSAETPVAAQETQYF,TGCAGCGCCGAAACCCCTGTGGCAGCTCAAGAGACCCAGTACTTC
TRBJ2-2,TRBV11-2,TRBD1,NA,14,CASNDRGFTGELFF,TGTGCCAGCAACGACAGGGGGTTTACCGGGGAGCTGTTTTTT
TRBJ2-7,TRBV21-1,NA,NA,15,CASSPQPRAPYEQYF,TGTGCCAGCAGCCCGCAGCCTCGGGCTCCCTACGAGCAGTACTTC
TRBJ1-3,TRBV12-3/TRBV12-4,TRBD1,many,18,CASSLARGQGTFGNTIYF,TGTGCCAGCAGTTTAGCGAGAGGACAGGGGACTTTTGGAAACACCATATATTTT
TRBJ1-6,TRBV6-5,NA,many,17,CASSYADGPRKNSPLHF,TGTGCCAGCAGTTACGCGGACGGCCCTAGAAAAAATTCACCCCTCCACTTT
TRBJ2-1,TRBV12-3/TRBV12-4,TRBD1,many,16,CASSSYRGRVENEQFF,TGTGCCAGCAGTTCGTACAGGGGGCGCGTAGAGAATGAGCAGTTCTTC
TRBJ1-2,TRBV20-1,NA,many,10,CSASREGYTF,TGCAGTGCTAGCAGGGAGGGCTACACCTTC
TRBJ1-5,TRBV6-5,NA,NA,16,CASSLKRARVNQPQHF,TGTGCCAGCAGTTTAAAGAGGGCCAGGGTCAATCAGCCCCAGCATTTT
TRBJ2-5,TRBV30,TRBD1,NA,18,CAWVPHRGQVSYQETQYF,TGTGCCTGGGTGCCACACAGGGGGCAAGTTAGCTACCAAGAGACCCAGTACTTC
TRBJ2-7,TRBV12-3/TRBV12-4,TRBD2,many,14,CASRGTSESYEQYF,TGTGCCAGCAGGGGGACTAGCGAATCCTACGAGCAGTACTTC
TRBJ2-4,TRBV20-1,NA,NA,16,CSANPTEALAKNIQYF,TGCAGTGCTAACCCGACCGAGGCGCTAGCCAAAAACATTCAGTACTTC
TRBJ2-2,TRBV7-2,NA,NA,15,CASSADRIQSGELFF,TGTGCCAGCAGCGCCGACAGGATACAATCCGGGGAGCTGTTTTTT
TRBJ1-3,TRBV6-1,NA,NA,15,CASSRQQSSGNTINF,TGTGCCAGCAGTAGACAGCAGAGCTCTGGAAACACCATAAATTTT
TRBJ2-1,TRBV24-1,TRBD2,NA,17,CATSPSAGTRIYNEQFF,TGTGCCACCAGCCCATCCGCCGGGACTAGAATCTACAATGAGCAGTTCTTC
TRBJ2-3,TRBV5-1,NA,few,15,CASSLWRTTTDTQYF,TGCGCCAGCAGCTTGTGGCGGACCACCACAGATACGCAGTATTTT
TRBJ2-2,TRBV7-9,NA,many,14,CASSSPRGAGELFF,TGTGCCAGCAGCTCCCCCAGGGGGGCCGGGGAGCTGTTTTTT
TRBJ1-6,TRBV4-3,NA,NA,14,CASSQDTNRTPLHF,TGCGCCAGCAGCCAAGATACCAACAGGACACCCCTCCACTTT
TRBJ2-3,TRBV28,NA,many,15,CACQGAVLSTDTQYF,TGTGCCTGTCAAGGCGCAGTCCTCTCCACAGATACGCAGTATTTT
TRBJ2-7,TRBV7-2,NA,few,15,CASSLDTAGYYEQYF,TGTGCCAGCAGCTTAGACACAGCCGGTTACTACGAGCAGTACTTC
TRBJ2-3,TRBV6-4,NA,few,12,CASSGDGDTQYF,TGTGCCAGCAGTGGAGACGGGGATACGCAGTATTTT
TRBJ1-2,TRBV12-3/TRBV12-4,NA,many,13,CASSLRGNYGYTF,TGTGCCAGCAGTTTACGGGGGAACTATGGCTACACCTTC
TRBJ2-7,TRBV7-8,NA,few,14,CASSVPRSHYEQYF,TGTGCCAGCAGCGTTCCCAGGAGTCACTACGAGCAGTACTTC
TRBJ2-1,TRBV12-3/TRBV12-4,TRBD2,many,14,CASSPSGRYNEQFF,TGTGCCAGCAGTCCAAGCGGGAGGTACAATGAGCAGTTCTTC
TRBJ1-1,TRBV28,TRBD1,NA,15,CASSPQGAGTTEAFF,TGTGCCAGCAGTCCTCAGGGGGCGGGGACCACTGAAGCTTTCTTT
TRBJ2-7,TRBV29-1,NA,many,14,CSVARGQGMDEQYF,TGCAGCGTTGCCCGTGGACAAGGAATGGACGAGCAGTACTTC
TRBJ2-3,TRBV20-1,NA,many,15,CSAWGPLVTPDTQYF,TGCAGTGCTTGGGGACCGCTGGTAACCCCAGATACGCAGTATTTT
TRBJ2-1,TRBV12-3/TRBV12-4,TRBD2,NA,14,CASGGGKAGNEQFF,TGTGCCAGCGGGGGGGGGAAAGCGGGCAATGAGCAGTTCTTC
TRBJ2-5,TRBV5-1,NA,few,16,CASSPRQAGNQETQYF,TGCGCCAGCAGCCCTCGCCAGGCTGGTAATCAAGAGACCCAGTACTTC
TRBJ2-1,TRBV7-8,TRBD2,many,16,CASSFPSGRARDEQFF,TGTGCCAGCAGCTTCCCTAGCGGGAGGGCCCGGGATGAGCAGTTCTTC
TRBJ2-5,TRBV15,TRBD1,many,13,CATSTGGWETQYF,TGTGCCACCAGCACAGGGGGTTGGGAGACCCAGTACTTC
TRBJ1-2,TRBV5-1,NA,few,13,CATSLDGVAGYTF,TGCGCCACCTCGTTGGACGGGGTCGCTGGCTACACCTTC
TRBJ2-5,TRBV5-1,NA,many,15,CASSLASGGQETQYF,TGCGCCAGCAGCTTGGCTTCAGGCGGGCAAGAGACCCAGTACTTC
TRBJ2-5,TRBV19,TRBD1,NA,16,CASRGQGLLEQETQYF,TGTGCCAGTAGGGGACAGGGGCTCTTGGAACAAGAGACCCAGTACTTC
TRBJ2-5,TRBV7-6,TRBD2,many,14,CASSAIAGGETQYF,TGTGCCAGCAGCGCCATAGCGGGAGGAGAGACCCAGTACTTC
TRBJ2-7,TRBV27,NA,many,13,CATRDGSLYEQYF,TGTGCCACACGGGACGGATCCCTCTACGAGCAGTACTTC